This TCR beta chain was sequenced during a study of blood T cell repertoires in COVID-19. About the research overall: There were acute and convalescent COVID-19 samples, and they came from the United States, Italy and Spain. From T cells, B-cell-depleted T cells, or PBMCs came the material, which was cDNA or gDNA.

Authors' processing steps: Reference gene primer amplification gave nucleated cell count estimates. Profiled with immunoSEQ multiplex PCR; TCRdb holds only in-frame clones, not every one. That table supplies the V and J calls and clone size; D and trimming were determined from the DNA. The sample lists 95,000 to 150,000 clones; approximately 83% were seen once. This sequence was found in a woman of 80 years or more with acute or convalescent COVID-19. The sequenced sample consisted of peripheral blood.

CDR3 residues: CASSSGGEETQYF. The CDR3 DNA follows: TGTGCCTCATCTAGCGGGGGGGAGGAGACCCAGTACTTC. V gene TRBV24-1 combines with J gene TRBJ2-5; 12 bases map to TRBD2. Germline V gene lookup returns CDR1 KGHDR and CDR2 SFDVKD. The CDR3 sequence is 13 residues long. With 12 bases clipped from V and 5 bases from J, the junction kept 6 bases outside the gene matches.